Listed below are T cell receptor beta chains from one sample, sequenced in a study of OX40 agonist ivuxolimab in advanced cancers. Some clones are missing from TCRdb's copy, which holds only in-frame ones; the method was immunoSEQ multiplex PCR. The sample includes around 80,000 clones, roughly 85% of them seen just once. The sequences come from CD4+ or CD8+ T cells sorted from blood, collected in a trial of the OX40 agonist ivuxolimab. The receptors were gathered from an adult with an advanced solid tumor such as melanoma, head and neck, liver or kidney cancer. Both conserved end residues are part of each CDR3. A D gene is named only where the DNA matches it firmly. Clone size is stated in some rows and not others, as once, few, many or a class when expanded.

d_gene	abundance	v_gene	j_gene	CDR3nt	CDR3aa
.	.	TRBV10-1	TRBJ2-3	TGCGCCAGCAACAATCTGGGCACAGATACGCAGTATTTT	CASNNLGTDTQYF
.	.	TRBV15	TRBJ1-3	TGTGCCACCAGCTCCCGGATCTCTGGAAACACCATATATTTT	CATSSRISGNTIYF
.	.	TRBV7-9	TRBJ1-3	TGTGCCAGCAGCTTAGCGGAGGGGCTCTCTGGAAACACCATATATTTT	CASSLAEGLSGNTIYF
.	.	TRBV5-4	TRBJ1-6	TGTGCCAGCAGCTTGGACCGGGCAAGCAATTCACCCCTCCACTTT	CASSLDRASNSPLHF
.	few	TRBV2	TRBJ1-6	TGTGCCAGCAGTGTAAACAGGATGAGGAATTCACCCCTCCACTTT	CASSVNRMRNSPLHF
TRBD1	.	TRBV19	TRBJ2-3	TGTGCCAGTAGTATCAGGGGGCGGGGAGATACGCAGTATTTT	CASSIRGRGDTQYF
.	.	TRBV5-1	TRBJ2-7	TGCGCCAGCAGCCCGAGATGGGGGATTTCCTACGAGCAGTACTTC	CASSPRWGISYEQYF
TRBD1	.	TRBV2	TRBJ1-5	TGTGCCAGCAGTGGGGACAGATATAGCAATCAGCCCCAGCATTTT	CASSGDRYSNQPQHF
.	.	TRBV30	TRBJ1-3	TGTGCCTGGAACCTCGCTGGAAACACCATATATTTT	CAWNLAGNTIYF
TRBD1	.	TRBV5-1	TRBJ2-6	TGCGCCAGCACGTACGACGGACAGGGAGGTTTCTCTGGGGCCAACGTCCTGACTTTC	CASTYDGQGGFSGANVLTF
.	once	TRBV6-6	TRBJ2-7	TGTGCCAGCAGTTCCGGGAGCCAGTACTTC	CASSSGSQYF
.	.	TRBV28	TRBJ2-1	TGTGCCAGCAGTTCCACGGGACTCCATGGGAATGAGCAGTTCTTC	CASSSTGLHGNEQFF
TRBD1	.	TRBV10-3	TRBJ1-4	TGTGCCATCAAACCCGGGACAGGGGAGGGATATGAAAAACTGTTTTTT	CAIKPGTGEGYEKLFF
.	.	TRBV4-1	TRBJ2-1	TGCGCCAGCCACTACGGGGTTACTAGGAACAATGAGCAGTTCTTC	CASHYGVTRNNEQFF
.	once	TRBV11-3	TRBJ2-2	TGTGCCAGCAGCTTAAGGCAGAACACCGGGGAGCTGTTTTTT	CASSLRQNTGELFF
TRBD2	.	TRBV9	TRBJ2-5	TGTGCCAGCAGCTCCCAGCGGGGGAGGCAAGAGACCCAGTACTTC	CASSSQRGRQETQYF
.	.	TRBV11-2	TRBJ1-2	TGTGCCAGCAGAGTCCAGGGGACCACAGACTATGGCTACACCTTC	CASRVQGTTDYGYTF
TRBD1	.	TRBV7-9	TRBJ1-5	TGTGCCAGCAGCTTAGCCGAGGGGACAGGGGGCAATCAGCCCCAGCATTTT	CASSLAEGTGGNQPQHF
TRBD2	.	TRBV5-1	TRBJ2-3	TGCGCCAGCAGCCGAGGACTAGATGCCCAACCCCACAGGGATACGCAGTATTTT	CASSRGLDAQPHRDTQYF
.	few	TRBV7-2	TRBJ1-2	TGTGCCAGCAGCCCCCGGGACTATGGCTACACCTTC	CASSPRDYGYTF
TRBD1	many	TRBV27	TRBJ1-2	TGTGCCAGCAGTCAGGACAGGGCTCGCGGCTACACCTTC	CASSQDRARGYTF
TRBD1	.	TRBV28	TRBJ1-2	TGTGCCAGCCGGACAGGGCTGGGTGGCTACACCTTC	CASRTGLGGYTF
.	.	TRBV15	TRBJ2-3	TGTGCCACCAGGACTACCGGGACTCCTCTCCGCACAGATACGCAGTATTTT	CATRTTGTPLRTDTQYF
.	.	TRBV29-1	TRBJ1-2	TGCAGCGTTGAAGAGGGGGCGGAGGGTGGCTACACCTTC	CSVEEGAEGGYTF
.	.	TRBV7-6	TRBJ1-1	TGTGCCAGCAGCTTAGACGGGAGCACTGAAGCTTTCTTT	CASSLDGSTEAFF
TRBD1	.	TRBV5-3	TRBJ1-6	TGTGCCAGCAGCCTGGACAGGGCTACTAATTCACCCCTCCACTTT	CASSLDRATNSPLHF
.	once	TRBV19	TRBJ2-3	TGTGCCAGTAGTCCAGACAGGCCAGATACGCAGTATTTT	CASSPDRPDTQYF
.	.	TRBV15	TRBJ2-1	TGTGCCACCAGCAGAGATTCCGGCCGCTCCTACAATGAGCAGTTCTTC	CATSRDSGRSYNEQFF
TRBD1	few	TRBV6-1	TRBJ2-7	TGTGCCAGCCAGGGACAGCCGGGAGAGCAGTACTTC	CASQGQPGEQYF
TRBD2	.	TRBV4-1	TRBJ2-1	TGCGCCAGCAGCCTCGGGACTAGCGACTACAATGAGCAGTTCTTC	CASSLGTSDYNEQFF
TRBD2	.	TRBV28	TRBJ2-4	TGTGCCAGCAGTTTAACTAGCGGGGGGGCCTTCGGCATTCAGTACTTC	CASSLTSGGAFGIQYF
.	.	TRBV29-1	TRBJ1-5	TGCAGCGTTGCCGGGGGCTATCGTCAGCCCCAGCATTTT	CSVAGGYRQPQHF
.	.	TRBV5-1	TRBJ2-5	TGCGCCAGCAGCCCGGACGTGGGGGGCCTTACGGAGACCCAGTACTTC	CASSPDVGGLTETQYF
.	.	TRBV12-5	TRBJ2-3	TGTGCTAGTGCGGATACGCAGTATTTT	CASADTQYF
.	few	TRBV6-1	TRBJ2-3	TGTGCCAGCAGTGAACTAGGGGGGCCCACAGATACGCAGTATTTT	CASSELGGPTDTQYF
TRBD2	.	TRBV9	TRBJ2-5	TGTGCCAGCAGCTCCCGACTAGCGGGGGGCCAAGAGACCCAGTACTTC	CASSSRLAGGQETQYF
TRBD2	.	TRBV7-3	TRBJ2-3	TGTGCCAGCAGCTTAAGGGGGAGGGACACAGATACGCAGTATTTT	CASSLRGRDTDTQYF
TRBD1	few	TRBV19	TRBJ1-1	TGTGCCAGTAGTATCGGACAGGGCTACACTGAAGCTTTCTTT	CASSIGQGYTEAFF
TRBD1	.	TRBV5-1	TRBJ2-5	TGCGCCAGCAGCGCTACGGGACAGGGGGCCAGGGAGACCCAGTACTTC	CASSATGQGARETQYF
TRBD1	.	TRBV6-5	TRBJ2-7	TGTGCCAGCACGAGGACAGGGAGCCACGAGCAGTACTTC	CASTRTGSHEQYF
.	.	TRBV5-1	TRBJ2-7	TGCGCCAGCAGCTTGGCCTGGGGGCGCATCTACGAGCAGTACTTC	CASSLAWGRIYEQYF
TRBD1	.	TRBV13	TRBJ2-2	TGTGCCAGCAGCCGCCAGATAGGGGGCGCTCGGACCGGGGAGCTGTTTTTT	CASSRQIGGARTGELFF
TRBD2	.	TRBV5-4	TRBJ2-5	TGTGCCAGCAGCTCGGGGACTAGCGGAGTCCGAAAGACCCAGTACTTC	CASSSGTSGVRKTQYF
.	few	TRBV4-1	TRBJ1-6	TGCGCCAGCAGCCCCCTCGGGCGGAAGAATTCACCCCTCCACTTT	CASSPLGRKNSPLHF
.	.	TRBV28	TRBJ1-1	TGTGCCAGCAGTTTTTCAGCAGGTTTAGGGGCTTTCTTT	CASSFSAGLGAFF
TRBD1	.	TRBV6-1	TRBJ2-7	TGTGCCAGCAGTGAGGGGACAGGGTCCTACGAGCAGTACTTC	CASSEGTGSYEQYF
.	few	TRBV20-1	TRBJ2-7	TGCAGTGCTCGCCTCGGGGTCGAGCAGTACTTC	CSARLGVEQYF
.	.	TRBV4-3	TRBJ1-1	TGCGCCAGCAGCCTTCAATTTCAGGTCTCGACTGAAGCTTTCTTT	CASSLQFQVSTEAFF
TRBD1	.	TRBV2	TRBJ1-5	TGTGCCAGCGCTGGACAGGGGGCTGGTCAGCCCCAGCATTTT	CASAGQGAGQPQHF
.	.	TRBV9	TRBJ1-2	TGTGCCAGCAGCTCCCAAGACGGGACTGGAAATGGCTACACCTTC	CASSSQDGTGNGYTF
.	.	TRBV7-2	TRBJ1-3	TGTGCCAGCAGCTTAGCTGGGTCGGAGGGCACCATATATTTT	CASSLAGSEGTIYF
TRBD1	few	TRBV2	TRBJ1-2	TGTGCCAGCAGTCCCGGGACAGGGACGGACTATGGCTACACCTTC	CASSPGTGTDYGYTF
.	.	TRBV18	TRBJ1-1	TGTGCCAGCTGTCCGGACAGTTACACTGAAGCTTTCTTT	CASCPDSYTEAFF